This T cell receptor beta chain is drawn from a study of shared clonotypes between healthy human individuals. Study background: Aged between 18 and 49, the donors were two women and a few men. CD4 naive and memory got three plates each, CD8 naive two, CD8 memory one.

As regards this clone: Antigen specificity is unknown.

The input for sorted-subset replicate PCRs was 200 to 250 ng DNA, tens of thousands of T cell genomes. Libraries were prepared by immunoSEQ multiplex PCR; TCRdb keeps only in-frame clonotypes and omits some of them. The table has about 1.5 million clones, 98% seen once. The CDR3 covers 16 residues. Trimming removed 0 bases from V and 3 bases from J, with 16 bases in between. Broader study findings: Some clonotypes were shared by all four sorted-subset donors, while others were not shared. The non-shared ones had lower generation probabilities than the shared ones.

The chain uses TRBV5-3 and TRBJ2-7; D is ambiguous. TRBV5-3 is recorded as an ORF, its role being uncertain. This clonotype originated in a man younger than 45 in good health. Sequencing input: naive CD4+ T cells sorted from blood. Subset specified: CD45RA+ positively selected. CDR3 in DNA: TGTGCCAGAAGCTTGGGTGTAGTGGGTCCATACTACGAGCAGTACTTC. This gives the protein CARSLGVVGPYYEQYF.